Presented here are 9 T cell receptor beta chains from one specimen sequenced in a study of T cells of healthy individuals. MiXCR was run by TCRdb on the 5' RACE reads, yielding one entry per CDR3 protein. The data show over 95,000 distinct CDR3 sequences, roughly 18% seen once. The receptor source for this set is a human donor in good health.

In this sample, this clonotype turned up a few times. The V and J genes are TRBV10-3 and TRBJ2-7, with 9 bases lining up with TRBD1. This CDR3 comprises 14 residues. Germline values: CDR1 ENHRY, CDR2 SYGVKD. Germline trimming cut 5 bases from V and 3 bases from J; bases unmatched to any gene: 5. Written as DNA, the CDR3 is TGTGCCATCAGTTCACAGGGGGCAGGCTACGAGCAGTACTTC. Its translation: CAISSQGAGYEQYF.

This clonotype was seen repeatedly, ten times or more. The chain employs TRBV14 and TRBJ1-2; perhaps TRBD1 as D (5 bases). The CDR3 length is 13 residues. The germline CDR1 and CDR2 sequences are SGHDN and FVKESK. The V gene lost 4 bases and the J gene lost 4 bases, with 10 bases spanning the gap. As DNA, the CDR3 is TGTGCCAGCAGCCCAGGACATATCTATGGCTACACCTTC. Amino acids: CASSPGHIYGYTF. The variable domain in full, completed from reference TRBV14 and TRBJ1-2, reads EAGVTQFPSHSVIEKGQTVTLRCDPISGHDNLYWYRRVMGKEIKFLLHFVKESKQDESGMPNNRFLAERTGGTYSTLKVQPAELEDSGVYFCASSPGHIYGYTFGSGTRLTVV.

There are many counts of this clonotype. J is TRBJ1-1 and V is TRBV5-6, with D uncertain. The CDR3 contains 15 residues. Germline assignment: CDR1 SGHDT and CDR2 YYEEEE. V lost 4 bases and J 1 base, leaving 14 bases between the germline ends. CDR3 residues: CASSRGGLPNTEAFF. DNA for the CDR3: TGTGCCAGCAGCCGGGGAGGACTTCCGAACACTGAAGCTTTCTTT.

This clonotype came up many times. The CDR3 loop reads CATFLQLDNQPQHF. For the CDR3, the DNA is TGTGCCACCTTCTTGCAGCTGGATAATCAGCCCCAGCATTTT. The chain uses TRBV28 and TRBJ1-5; D gene uncertain. The CDR3 runs 14 residues. Trimming cost V 10 bases and J 4 bases, with 17 bases left between them. Germline V gene sequence: CDR1 MDHEN, CDR2 SYDVKM.

V is TRBV7-8 and J is TRBJ1-4; 8 bases fit TRBD1. V dropped 1 base and J dropped 4; count of bases not matched to a gene: 2. This CDR3 is 15 amino acids long. CDR1 and CDR2 from the germline V gene are SGHVS and FQNEAQ. The CDR3 region has the DNA TGTGCCAGCAGCTTAGACAGGGGGATTAATGAAAAACTGTTTTTT. It is translated as CASSLDRGINEKLFF.

This clonotype came up a few times. DNA for the CDR3: TGTGCCAGCAGCTTACTGGGGGCTGAAGCTTTCTTT. Protein: CASSLLGAEAFF. The V call is TRBV5-5, the J call TRBJ1-1, with D perhaps matching TRBD1 (5 bases). V lost 2 bases to trimming and J lost 6 bases, with 8 bases between them. The germline CDR1 and CDR2 sequences are SGHKS and YYEKEE (reference sequence). The CDR3 totals 12 residues.

V gene TRBV7-8 combines with J gene TRBJ2-1, with 9 bases aligning to TRBD2. The CDR3 totals 16 residues. V dropped 2 bases and J dropped 5; count of bases not matched to a gene: 7. Germline assignment: CDR1 SGHVS and CDR2 FQNEAQ. CDR3 protein: CASSLRLAVNDNEQFF. CDR3 coding DNA: TGTGCCAGCAGCTTAAGACTAGCGGTTAACGACAATGAGCAGTTCTTC.

The gene calls are TRBV7-2 and TRBJ2-3; no reliable D call. Trimming took 4 bases from V and 2 from J, leaving 10 bases between them. The CDR3 is 14 residues long. Germline loops: CDR1 SGHTA, CDR2 FQGNSA. CDR3 loop: CASSSMTTTDTQYF. DNA of the CDR3: TGTGCCAGCAGCTCGATGACCACCACAGATACGCAGTATTTT.

This clonotype has more than one count but fewer than ten. The chain employs TRBV10-3 and TRBJ2-6, with 10 nucleotides matching TRBD1. Germline-derived CDR1 and CDR2 are ENHRY and SYGVKD. This CDR3 is built from 16 residues. J lost 0 bases, V lost 4 bases, and 0 bases had no gene match. CDR3 region: CAISGTGGSGANVLTF. In nucleotides, the CDR3 is TGTGCCATCAGTGGGACAGGGGGCTCTGGGGCCAACGTCCTGACTTTC.